This TCR beta chain derives from a study of blood T cell repertoires in COVID-19. The table came from immunoSEQ multiplex PCR; TCRdb's copy has only in-frame clones and leaves some out. The data show 190,000 or so clones, roughly four fifths seen once. The CDR3 contains 16 residues. In germline, CDR1 is SGHRS, CDR2 YFSETQ. J gave up 5 bases and V 3 bases, and 9 bases lay outside the gene matches. The V call is TRBV5-1, the J call TRBJ2-3; 10 bases line up with TRBD2. The clonotype was recovered from a man between 40 and 49 years old who had recovered from COVID-19. The sequenced sample was PBMCs or T cells enriched from blood (not recorded which). CDR3 sequence: CASSSSSGRVGDTQYF. CDR3 nucleotide sequence: TGCGCCAGCAGCTCGTCAAGCGGGAGGGTCGGAGATACGCAGTATTTT.